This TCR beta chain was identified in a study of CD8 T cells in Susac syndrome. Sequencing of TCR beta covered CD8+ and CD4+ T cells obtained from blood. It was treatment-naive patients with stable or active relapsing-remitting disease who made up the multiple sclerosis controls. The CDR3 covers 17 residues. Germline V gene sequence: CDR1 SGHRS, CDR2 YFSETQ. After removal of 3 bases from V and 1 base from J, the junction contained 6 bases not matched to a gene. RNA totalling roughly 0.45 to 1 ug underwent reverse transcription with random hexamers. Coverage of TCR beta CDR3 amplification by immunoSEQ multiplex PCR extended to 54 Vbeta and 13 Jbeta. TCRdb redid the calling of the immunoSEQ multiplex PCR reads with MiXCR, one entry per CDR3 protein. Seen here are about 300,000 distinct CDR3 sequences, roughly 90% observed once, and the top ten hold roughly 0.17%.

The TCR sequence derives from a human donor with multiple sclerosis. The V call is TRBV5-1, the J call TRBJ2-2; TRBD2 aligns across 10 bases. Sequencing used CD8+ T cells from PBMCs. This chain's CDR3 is CASSSGRTSGNTGELFF. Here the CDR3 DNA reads TGCGCCAGCAGCTCAGGAAGGACTAGCGGGAACACCGGGGAGCTGTTTTTT.